What follows are 23 T cell receptor beta chains derived from one specimen sequenced in a study of blood T cells in healthy people across ages. Sample-barcoded 5' priming and a J-beta primer mix drove a second PCR of about 7 to 12 cycles. TCRdb re-derived calls from the 5' RACE reads in MiXCR, one entry per CDR3 protein. The table has more than 1 million distinct CDR3 sequences, 40% to 50% seen once. Sequences were obtained from blood. All receptors come from a woman aged 60-75 years in good health.

The V call is TRBV11-2, the J call TRBJ1-2, with D possibly matching TRBD1 (5 bases). Trimming left V 2 bases short and J 6 bases short, with 16 bases between. The CDR3 is made up of 15 amino acids. The germline CDR1 and CDR2 sequences are SGHAT and FQNNGV. CDR3 region: CASSLLGRATNGYTF. In DNA, the CDR3 is TGTGCCAGCAGCTTATTGGGCAGGGCAACTAATGGCTACACCTTC.

The chain couples TRBV20-1 to TRBJ2-1; D uncertain. Trimming removed 0 bases from V and 0 bases from J, with 12 bases in between. CDR1 DFQATT and CDR2 SNEGSKA come from the germline V gene (reference sequence). The CDR3 spans 16 residues. CDR3 sequence reads: CSARDASFSSYNEQFF. For the CDR3, the DNA is TGCAGTGCTAGAGACGCCTCTTTTAGCTCCTACAATGAGCAGTTCTTC.

This clonotype showed up just a few times. The chain carries TRBV5-1 and TRBJ2-1; 10 nucleotides align to TRBD1. The length of the CDR3 is 16 residues. CDR1 and CDR2 from the germline V gene are SGHRS and YFSETQ. V gave up 3 bases and J gave up 4 bases; unmatched junction bases: 7. In DNA, the CDR3 is TGCGCCAGCAGCTCGTTGGACAGGGGGAGATACAATGAGCAGTTCTTC. Encoded protein: CASSSLDRGRYNEQFF.

The chain joins TRBV7-8 to TRBJ2-7; tentative D call: TRBD1 (6 bases). Germline V gives CDR1 SGHVS, CDR2 FQNEAQ. This CDR3 region has 14 residues. Trimming cost V 5 bases and J 2 bases, with 13 bases left between them. DNA for the CDR3: TGTGCCAGCAGCCCCAAGGACAGCCCCTACGAGCAGTACTTC. It translates to CASSPKDSPYEQYF.

This clonotype was observed at least ten times. The chain employs TRBV12-3 or TRBV12-4 and TRBJ2-1; perhaps TRBD1 as D (5 bases). The ends were cut back, 3 bases at V and 9 bases at J, with 15 bases in the middle. CDR3 length: 14 amino acids. CDR3 amino acids: CASSFSSQGGEQFF. The CDR3 nucleotides read TGTGCCAGCAGTTTTTCCAGCCAGGGTGGTGAGCAGTTCTTC.

The chain couples TRBV20-1 to TRBJ2-7; 13 bases fit TRBD2. Trimming took 5 bases from V and 7 from J; bases not matched to a gene: 5. CDR3 length: 13 residues. CDR1 DFQATT and CDR2 SNEGSKA come from the germline V gene (reference sequence). Here the CDR3 reads CSALGLAGAEQYF. As DNA, the CDR3 is TGCAGTGCTCTCGGACTAGCGGGAGCGGAGCAGTACTTC.

The CDR3, as DNA: TGTGCCAGCAGGAGTGCAGGGGGATTGGGGCAGTACTTC. It specifies CASRSAGGLGQYF. The chain links TRBV12-3 or TRBV12-4 to TRBJ2-7; 7 nucleotides line up with TRBD1. The V segment lost 6 bases and the J segment 9 bases; nucleotides outside the gene matches: 11. CDR3 size: 13 residues.

In the case of this clonotype: A much bigger clone sits one base away, suggesting this may be a read error. V is TRBV7-2 and J is TRBJ2-5; 7 nucleotides line up with TRBD2. Near its end, the DNA agrees better with TRBJ2-7, so the J call may be wrong. The CDR3 runs to 15 residues. Per the germline V gene, CDR1 is SGHTA and CDR2 is FQGNSA. CDR3 sequence (DNA): TGTGCCAGCAGCTTAGAATGGGGACTAAGCTACGAGCAGTACTTC. It specifies CASSLEWGLSYEQYF.

This clonotype was found a few times. This sequence joins TRBV29-1 and TRBJ2-7, with 13 bases fitting TRBD2. Trimming removed 7 bases from V and 6 bases from J; junction bases left unmatched: 15. Per germline, CDR1 SQVTM and CDR2 ANQGSEA. This CDR3 is built from 16 residues. The CDR3 bases are TGCAGCGCCCAAGTCCTGACTAGCGGGAGGAACGGCGAGCAGTACTTC. It codes for CSAQVLTSGRNGEQYF.

J is TRBJ2-5 and V is TRBV28; D might be TRBD2 (6 bases). Per germline, CDR1 MDHEN and CDR2 SYDVKM. The CDR3 is 14 residues long. With 3 bases removed from V and 5 bases from J, the gap between germline ends came to 13 bases. The CDR3: CASSFLGGAETQYF. The CDR3 DNA sequence: TGTGCCAGCAGTTTTCTTGGAGGGGCTGAGACCCAGTACTTC.

The rearrangement links TRBV29-1 to TRBJ1-1; D not resolved. Germline V gene sequence: CDR1 SQVTM, CDR2 ANQGSEA. The V gene lost 5 bases and the J gene lost 3 bases, with 13 bases spanning the gap. The CDR3 contains 13 residues. CDR3 sequence reads: CSVSRRMDTEAFF. CDR3 bases: TGCAGCGTTTCAAGGAGAATGGACACTGAAGCTTTCTTT.

This clonotype was recorded a few times. This rearrangement joins TRBV10-3 to TRBJ2-4; the match to TRBD2 covers 14 bases. TRBJ2-7 matches the DNA end more closely, so the J call is doubtful. Germline CDR1 and CDR2: ENHRY and SYGVKD. This CDR3 has 14 residues. The CDR3 sequence is CATGTSGRFGEQYF. In nucleotides, the CDR3 is TGTGCCACCGGGACTAGCGGGAGATTCGGCGAGCAGTACTTC.

In this sample, this clonotype turned up a few times. The V call is TRBV7-9, the J call TRBJ2-2, with 10 positions matching TRBD2. Germline CDR1 reads SEHNR; CDR2 reads FQNEAQ (reference sequence). V shed 5 bases, J shed 0 bases, and the junction held 12 bases outside the gene matches. The CDR3 spans 19 residues. The CDR3 loop is CASSPRIAGGLPNTGELFF. DNA for the CDR3: TGTGCCAGCAGCCCCAGGATAGCGGGAGGCCTCCCGAACACCGGGGAGCTGTTTTTT.

This clonotype came up a few times. The chain links TRBV10-3 to TRBJ2-1; the D is unclear. Germline CDR1 and CDR2: ENHRY and SYGVKD. The V gene lost 0 bases and the J gene lost 1 base, with 7 bases spanning the gap. The CDR3 loop spans 15 amino acids. This chain's CDR3 is CAISESTVSYNEQFF. CDR3 in DNA: TGTGCCATCAGTGAGTCGACGGTATCCTACAATGAGCAGTTCTTC.

The J gene is TRBJ2-7, the V gene TRBV6-1; no firm D call. The V gene's germline CDR1 is MNHNS and CDR2 SASEGT. Trimming left V 6 bases short and J 2 bases short, with 20 bases between. The CDR3 length is 16 residues. CDR3 protein: CASRGYQAALTYEQYF. DNA for the CDR3: TGTGCCAGCAGGGGATATCAGGCAGCCCTGACCTACGAGCAGTACTTC.

This chain joins TRBV29-1 and TRBJ2-1, with TRBD2 matching over 7 bases. The J segment lost 7 bases and the V segment lost 8 bases, leaving 2 bases of the junction unmatched. Germline loops: CDR1 SQVTM, CDR2 ANQGSEA. The CDR3 sequence is 10 residues long. The CDR3 region is CSSGGNEQFF. Here the CDR3 DNA reads TGCAGCTCGGGGGGTAATGAGCAGTTCTTC.

The genes are TRBV6-1 and TRBJ1-1; 7 bases are a match to TRBD1. Germline assignment: CDR1 MNHNS and CDR2 SASEGT. V shed 4 bases and J 1 base; nucleotides not matched to a gene: 3. The CDR3 totals 14 residues. This CDR3 reads CASSAGTANTEAFF. DNA for the CDR3: TGTGCCAGCAGTGCAGGGACAGCGAACACTGAAGCTTTCTTT.

This clonotype came up a few times. The rearrangement uses TRBV29-1 and TRBJ2-5, with 7 nucleotides matching TRBD2. V lost 8 bases to trimming and J lost 5 bases; unmatched junction nucleotides: 5. The CDR3 runs to 11 residues. CDR1 is SQVTM, CDR2 ANQGSEA, per germline. The CDR3 protein is CSLGRGETQYF. CDR3 sequence (DNA): TGCAGCCTTGGGAGGGGCGAGACCCAGTACTTC.

This rearrangement joins TRBV29-1 to TRBJ2-7; no firm D call. The CDR3 totals 11 residues. The germline V gene has CDR1 SQVTM and CDR2 ANQGSEA. V lost 5 bases and J 4 bases, leaving 9 bases between the germline ends. The CDR3 sequence is CSVTIGYEQYF. The DNA for the CDR3 is TGCAGCGTTACGATCGGATACGAGCAGTACTTC.

This clonotype came up a few times. This chain connects TRBV27 to TRBJ2-6; TRBD1 matches 7 bases. Trimming cost V 5 bases and J 4 bases; bases outside gene matches: 14. The CDR3 covers 18 residues. Per germline, CDR1 MNHEY and CDR2 SMNVEV (reference sequence). The chain's CDR3 is CASSPRRQGVSGANVLTF. For the CDR3, the DNA is TGTGCCAGCAGTCCGCGGAGACAGGGTGTCTCCGGGGCCAACGTCCTGACTTTC.

The rearrangement uses TRBV18 and TRBJ2-7; D is ambiguous. The CDR3 runs 14 residues. Germline V gene lookup returns CDR1 KGHSH and CDR2 LQKENI. Trimming pared 1 base from V and 4 bases from J, leaving 11 bases between. The CDR3 sequence: CASSPQNYLYEQYF. Written as DNA, the CDR3 is TGTGCCAGCTCACCACAGAACTATCTATACGAGCAGTACTTC.

The rearrangement links TRBV27 to TRBJ2-7, with D possibly TRBD1 on 6 matching bases. The CDR3 totals 16 residues. The V gene lost 4 bases and the J gene lost 1 base, with 17 bases spanning the gap. Germline V gene sequence: CDR1 MNHEY, CDR2 SMNVEV (reference sequence). CDR3 sequence (DNA): TGTGCCAGCAGTTACACACCAGGGGTGGGATCCTACGAGCAGTACTTC. As protein: CASSYTPGVGSYEQYF.

This clonotype was counted a few times. The chain is built from TRBV7-9 and TRBJ2-3; no reliable D call. The CDR3 extends over 15 amino acids. The V end lost 7 bases, the J end lost 2 bases, and 16 bases lay between the germline ends. The V gene's germline CDR1 is SEHNR and CDR2 FQNEAQ (reference sequence). CDR3 loop: CASTQLAEHTDTQYF. DNA for the CDR3: TGTGCCAGCACCCAATTGGCGGAACACACAGATACGCAGTATTTT.